The subject of this entry is one TCR beta chain. The CDR3 consists of 14 residues. Germline loops: CDR1 MNHEY, CDR2 SVGEGT. This specimen belongs to a study of CXCR3-negative and CXCR3-positive naive CD8 T cells. UMI-labeled 5' RACE yielded the TRB cDNA libraries. TCRdb reanalyzed the 5' RACE reads and collapses them to one entry per CDR3 protein, without DNA. This sample's table has 100,000 or so distinct CDR3 sequences. This sequence originates from a human donor in good health. Some clones in this sample may be carry-over from other donors' samples. This sequence joins TRBV6-2 or TRBV6-3 and TRBJ2-1. Material: naive CXCR3- CD8+ T cells from blood. Subset defined: CD45RO-CCR7+CD27+CD95- naive CD8+ T cells lacking CXCR3 (TNR3-). The CDR3 spells CASSAGDSNNEQFF.